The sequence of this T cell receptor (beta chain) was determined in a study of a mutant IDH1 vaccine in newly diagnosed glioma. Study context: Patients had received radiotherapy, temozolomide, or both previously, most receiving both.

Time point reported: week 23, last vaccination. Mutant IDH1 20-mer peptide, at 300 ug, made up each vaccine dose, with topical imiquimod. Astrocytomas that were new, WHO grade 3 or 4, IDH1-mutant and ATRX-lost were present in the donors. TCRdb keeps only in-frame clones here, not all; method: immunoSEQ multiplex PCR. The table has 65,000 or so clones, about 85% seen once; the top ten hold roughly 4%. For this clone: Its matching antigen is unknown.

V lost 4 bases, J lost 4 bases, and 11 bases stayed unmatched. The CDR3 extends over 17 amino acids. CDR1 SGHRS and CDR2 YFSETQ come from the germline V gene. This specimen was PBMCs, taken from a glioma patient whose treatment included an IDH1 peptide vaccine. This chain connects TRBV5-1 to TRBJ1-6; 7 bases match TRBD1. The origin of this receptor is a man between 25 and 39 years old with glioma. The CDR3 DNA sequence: TGCGCCAGCAGCGATGGGACAGTAGGGGAGTATAATTCACCCCTCCACTTT. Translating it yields CASSDGTVGEYNSPLHF.